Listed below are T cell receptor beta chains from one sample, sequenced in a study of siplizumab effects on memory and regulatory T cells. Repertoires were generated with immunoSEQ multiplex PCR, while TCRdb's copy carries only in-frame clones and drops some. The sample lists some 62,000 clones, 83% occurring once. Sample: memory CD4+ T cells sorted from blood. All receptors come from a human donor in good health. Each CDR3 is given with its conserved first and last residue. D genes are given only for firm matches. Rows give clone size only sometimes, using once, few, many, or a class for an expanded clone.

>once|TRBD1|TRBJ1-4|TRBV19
CASSPRTGGNEKLFF
TGTGCCAGTAGTCCCCGGACAGGGGGCAATGAAAAACTGTTTTTT
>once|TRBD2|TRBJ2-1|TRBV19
CASSIRRGGMNEQFF
TGTGCCAGTAGTATAAGGCGGGGGGGAATGAATGAGCAGTTCTTC
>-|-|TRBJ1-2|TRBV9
CASSNPPGVGGYTF
TGTGCCAGCAGCAACCCCCCAGGGGTTGGTGGCTACACCTTC
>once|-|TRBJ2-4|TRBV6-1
CANSEVAKNIQYF
TGTGCCAACAGTGAAGTTGCCAAAAACATTCAGTACTTC
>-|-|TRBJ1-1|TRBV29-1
CSVRRGGAWTEAFF
TGCAGCGTCCGCCGTGGGGGGGCTTGGACTGAAGCTTTCTTT
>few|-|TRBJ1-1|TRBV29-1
CSASMRPEAFF
TGCAGCGCCTCGATGCGGCCCGAAGCTTTCTTT
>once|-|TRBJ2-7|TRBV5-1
CASSAGQTYEQYF
TGCGCCAGCAGCGCGGGACAGACCTACGAGCAGTACTTC
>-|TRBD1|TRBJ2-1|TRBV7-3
CASSSGGNEQFF
TGTGCCAGCAGCTCAGGGGGCAATGAGCAGTTCTTC
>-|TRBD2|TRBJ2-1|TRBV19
CASSIIGGGRYNEQFF
TGTGCCAGTAGTATTATCGGCGGGGGTAGATACAATGAGCAGTTCTTC
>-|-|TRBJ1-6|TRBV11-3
CASSLEALGIWSPLHF
TGTGCCAGCAGCCTTGAGGCACTAGGTATTTGGTCACCCCTCCACTTT
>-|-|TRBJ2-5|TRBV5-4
CASSPGAETQYF
TGTGCCAGCAGCCCCGGAGCAGAGACCCAGTACTTC
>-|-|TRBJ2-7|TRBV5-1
CASSVGLVPREYEQYF
TGCGCCAGCAGCGTAGGGCTGGTCCCCAGGGAATACGAGCAGTACTTC
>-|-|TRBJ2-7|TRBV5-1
CASSPNLGSGSYEQYF
TGCGCCAGCAGCCCAAATCTCGGGTCTGGATCCTACGAGCAGTACTTC
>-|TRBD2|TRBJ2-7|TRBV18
CASSPTLAGGYEQYF
TGTGCCAGCTCACCAACGCTAGCGGGGGGATACGAGCAGTACTTC
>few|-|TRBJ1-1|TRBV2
CASSERNTEAFF
TGTGCCAGCAGTGAGCGAAACACTGAAGCTTTCTTT
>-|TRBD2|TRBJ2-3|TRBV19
CASSMGSSGGREQYF
TGTGCCAGTAGTATGGGGTCTAGCGGGGGGAGAGAGCAGTATTTT
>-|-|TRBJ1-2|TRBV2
CASRRTDYGYTF
TGTGCCAGCAGAAGGACAGACTATGGCTACACCTTC
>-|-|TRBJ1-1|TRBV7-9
CASSLGGARTEAFF
TGTGCCAGCAGCTTAGGGGGGGCGAGAACTGAAGCTTTCTTT
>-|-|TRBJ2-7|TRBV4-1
CASSQAPQGPYEQYF
TGCGCCAGCAGCCAAGCGCCACAGGGCCCCTACGAGCAGTACTTC
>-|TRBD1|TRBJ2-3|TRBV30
CAWSFGQASTDTQYF
TGTGCCTGGAGTTTTGGACAGGCGAGCACAGATACGCAGTATTTT
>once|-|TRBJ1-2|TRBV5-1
CASRSDGGYTF
TGCGCCAGCAGGAGCGATGGTGGCTACACCTTC
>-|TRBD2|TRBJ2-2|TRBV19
CASTGGVAVNTGELFF
TGTGCCAGTACCGGGGGGGTAGCGGTGAACACCGGGGAGCTGTTTTTT
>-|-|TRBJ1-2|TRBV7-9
CASSFADGGSNYGYTF
TGTGCCAGCAGCTTCGCTGATGGGGGATCTAACTATGGCTACACCTTC
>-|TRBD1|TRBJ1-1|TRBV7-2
CASGQGAPRAEAFF
TGTGCCAGCGGGCAGGGGGCGCCAAGGGCTGAAGCTTTCTTT
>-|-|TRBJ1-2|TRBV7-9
CASSQPRGDGYGYTF
TGTGCCAGCAGCCAGCCCCGAGGGGATGGTTATGGCTACACCTTC
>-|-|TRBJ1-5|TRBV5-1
CASSLEGNSNQPQHF
TGCGCCAGCAGCTTGGAGGGGAACAGCAATCAGCCCCAGCATTTT
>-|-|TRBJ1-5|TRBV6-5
CASSIDRYQPQHF
TGTGCCAGCAGTATCGACAGGTATCAGCCCCAGCATTTT
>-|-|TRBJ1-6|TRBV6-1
CASRPQAGSSPLHF
TGTGCCAGCAGGCCGCAGGCGGGGAGTTCACCCCTCCACTTT
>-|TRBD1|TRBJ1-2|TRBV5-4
CASSLAMSRGTGYTF
TGTGCCAGCAGCTTGGCCATGAGCAGGGGGACCGGCTACACCTTC
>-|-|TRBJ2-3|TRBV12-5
CASGMGLFPDTQYF
TGTGCTAGTGGTATGGGACTTTTCCCAGATACGCAGTATTTT
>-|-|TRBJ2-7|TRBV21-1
CASSKVRVDWMYEQYF
TGTGCCAGCAGCAAAGTAAGGGTGGATTGGATGTACGAGCAGTACTTC
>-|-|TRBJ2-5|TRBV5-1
CASSPTGETQYF
TGCGCCAGCAGCCCCACGGGGGAGACCCAGTACTTC
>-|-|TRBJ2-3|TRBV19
CASSVRTDSTDTQYF
TGTGCCAGTAGTGTTAGGACAGATAGCACAGATACGCAGTATTTT
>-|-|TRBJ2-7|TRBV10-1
CASSESGSASYEQYF
TGCGCCAGCAGTGAGTCGGGGTCAGCTTCCTACGAGCAGTACTTC
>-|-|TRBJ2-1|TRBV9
CASSVDLYNEQFF
TGTGCCAGCAGCGTGGACCTTTACAATGAGCAGTTCTTC
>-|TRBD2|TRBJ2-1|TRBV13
CTSSPGGQGEQFF
TGTACCAGCAGCCCGGGAGGGCAGGGGGAGCAGTTCTTC
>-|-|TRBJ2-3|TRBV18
CASSRGQDLGTDTQYF
TGTGCCAGCTCACGGGGCCAGGACTTAGGCACAGATACGCAGTATTTT
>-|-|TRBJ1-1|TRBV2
CASSYSPNTEAFF
TGTGCCAGCAGCTACTCACCTAACACTGAAGCTTTCTTT
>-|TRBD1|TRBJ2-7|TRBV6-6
CASSRQGSYEQYF
TGTGCCAGCAGCCGACAGGGGTCCTACGAGCAGTACTTC
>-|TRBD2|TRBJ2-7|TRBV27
CASSLGAGGSYEQYF
TGTGCCAGCAGTTTAGGAGCGGGAGGGTCCTACGAGCAGTACTTC
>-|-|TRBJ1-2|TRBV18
CASSQKTNPTNYGYTF
TGTGCCAGCTCACAGAAAACGAACCCTACTAACTATGGCTACACCTTC
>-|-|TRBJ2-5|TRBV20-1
CSANVGETQYF
TGCAGCGCCAACGTCGGAGAGACCCAGTACTTC
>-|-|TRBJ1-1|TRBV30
CAWSYEFMNTEAFF
TGTGCCTGGAGTTATGAGTTCATGAACACTGAAGCTTTCTTT
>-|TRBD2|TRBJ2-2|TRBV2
CASSGKAGYTGELFF
TGTGCCAGCAGTGGTAAAGCGGGGTACACCGGGGAGCTGTTTTTT
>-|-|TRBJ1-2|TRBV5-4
CASSSPEGGGFGYTF
TGTGCCAGCAGCTCTCCCGAAGGGGGAGGGTTTGGCTACACCTTC
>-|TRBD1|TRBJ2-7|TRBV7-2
CASSLHRGNYEQYF
TGTGCCAGCAGCTTGCACAGGGGGAACTACGAGCAGTACTTC
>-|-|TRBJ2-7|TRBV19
CASSMASLSSYEQYF
TGTGCCAGTAGTATGGCTTCTCTCAGCTCCTACGAGCAGTACTTC
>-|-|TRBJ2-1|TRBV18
CASSPRYRENEQFF
TGTGCCAGCTCACCACGTTATCGAGAGAATGAGCAGTTCTTC
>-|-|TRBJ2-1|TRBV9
CASTPAASSNEQFF
TGTGCCAGCACCCCCGCAGCTAGCAGCAATGAGCAGTTCTTC